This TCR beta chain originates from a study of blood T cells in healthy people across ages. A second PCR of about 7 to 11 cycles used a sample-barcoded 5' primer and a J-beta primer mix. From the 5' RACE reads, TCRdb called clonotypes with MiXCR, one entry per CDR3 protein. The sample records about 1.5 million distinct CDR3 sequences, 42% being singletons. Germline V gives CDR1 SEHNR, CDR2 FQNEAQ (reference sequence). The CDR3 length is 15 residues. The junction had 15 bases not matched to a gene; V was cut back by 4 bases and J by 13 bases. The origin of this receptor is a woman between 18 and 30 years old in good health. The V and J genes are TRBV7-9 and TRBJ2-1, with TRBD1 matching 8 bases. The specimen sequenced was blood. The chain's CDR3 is CASSSTGTGEETQFF. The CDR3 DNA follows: TGTGCCAGCAGCTCGACCGGGACAGGAGAAGAGACCCAGTTCTTC. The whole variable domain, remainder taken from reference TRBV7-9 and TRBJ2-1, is DTGVSQNPRHKITKRGQNVTFRCDPISEHNRLYWYRQTLGQGPEFLTYFQNEAQLEKSRLLSDRFSAERPKGSFSTLEIQRTEQGDSAMYLCASSSTGTGEETQFFGPGTRLTVL.